This T cell receptor beta chain was profiled in a study of neurological immune-mediated disorders. 5'RACE with 10-nucleotide random UMIs generated the cDNA. TCRdb reprocessed the 5' RACE reads with MiXCR, giving one entry per CDR3 protein. This table holds over 15,000 distinct CDR3 sequences, approximately 14% found once. Germline V lookup: CDR1 SGHTA, CDR2 FQGTGA. This CDR3 region has 11 residues. By sample share, this clonotype is medium-sized. The TCR was taken from a man aged 55 to 69 with HTLV-1-associated myelopathy (HAM/TSP). The sequencing input was PBMCs. This chain connects TRBV7-3 to TRBJ2-7; the D gene could be TRBD1 or TRBD2 (5 bases each). This CDR3 is CATRGEGEQYF. In DNA form, the CDR3 reads TGTGCGACTCGAGGGGAAGGCGAGCAGTACTTC.